This entry lists 19 T cell receptor beta chains sequenced from one sample in a study of control samples from healthy donors and cancer patients. The table came from immunoSEQ multiplex PCR; TCRdb's copy has only in-frame clones and leaves some out. The sample records 95,000 to 100,000 clones, around 88% being singletons. Specimen: blood. The receptors come from a man under 40 in good health.

This rearrangement joins TRBV7-8 to TRBJ2-3; D remains unclear. The germline V gene encodes CDR1 SGHVS and CDR2 FQNEAQ. V lost 5 bases and J lost 2, with 2 bases in between. The CDR3 loop spans 11 amino acids. Here the CDR3 reads CASSTTDTQYF. The CDR3 coding sequence is TGTGCCAGCAGCACCACAGATACGCAGTATTTT.

The genes are TRBV27 and TRBJ1-5; no reliable D call. CDR1 and CDR2 (germline): MNHEY, SMNVEV (reference sequence). The CDR3 is 9 amino acids. The V and J ends lost 8 bases and 9 bases respectively, with 5 bases between them. In nucleotides, the CDR3 is TGTGCCAGCGGGCGGCCCCAGCATTTT. This encodes CASGRPQHF.

V is TRBV7-9 and J is TRBJ1-3; D is uncertain. V was pared by 0 bases and J by 8 bases, with 14 bases between. The CDR3 runs to 15 residues. CDR1 is SEHNR and CDR2 is FQNEAQ in the germline V gene (reference sequence). This CDR3 reads CASSLAAADPYTIYF. CDR3 nucleotide sequence: TGTGCCAGCAGCTTAGCGGCAGCGGACCCGTACACCATATATTTT.

The chain employs TRBV29-1 and TRBJ2-7; D is unclear. The CDR3 extends over 12 amino acids. The V and J ends lost 4 bases and 2 bases respectively, with 9 bases between them. Germline lookup yields CDR1 SQVTM and CDR2 ANQGSEA. Here the CDR3 reads CSVGTVAYEQYF. In DNA, the CDR3 is TGCAGCGTTGGAACGGTCGCCTACGAGCAGTACTTC.

The CDR3 here is CASSLWDRGHSEQYF. CDR3 nucleotide sequence: TGTGCCAGCAGTTTATGGGACCGGGGACATAGTGAGCAGTACTTC. The V gene is TRBV28, the J gene TRBJ2-7; D might be TRBD1 (6 bases). Germline V gene sequence: CDR1 MDHEN, CDR2 SYDVKM. V was trimmed by 0 bases and J by 7 bases, leaving 16 bases between them. CDR3 length: 15 residues.

The chain joins TRBV2 to TRBJ1-4; no clear D. Looked up from germline, CDR1 is SNHLY and CDR2 is FYNNEI. The V end was cut by 10 bases, the J end by 4 bases, with 7 bases between. This CDR3 contains 11 residues. CDR3 residues: CATSFNEKLFF. CDR3 nucleotides: TGTGCCACCTCCTTTAATGAAAAACTGTTTTTT.

The gene calls are TRBV7-2 and TRBJ1-1; unclear D gene. The germline V and J ends were trimmed by 1 base and 1 base, with 4 bases remaining between them. Germline V gives CDR1 SGHTA, CDR2 FQGNSA. The CDR3 runs 13 residues. The CDR3 loop is CASSLEGNTEAFF. Written as DNA, the CDR3 is TGTGCCAGCAGCTTAGAGGGGAACACTGAAGCTTTCTTT.

This clone was seen a few times. The chain recombines TRBV11-1 with TRBJ1-1; perhaps TRBD1 as D (5 bases). This CDR3 has 14 amino acids. In germline, CDR1 is SGHAT, CDR2 FQDESV (reference sequence). V gave up 5 bases and J gave up 3 bases, with 13 bases separating them. This chain's CDR3 is CASSPWRGHTEAFF. In DNA form, the CDR3 reads TGTGCCAGCAGCCCCTGGAGGGGTCACACTGAAGCTTTCTTT.

This chain uses TRBV28 with TRBJ1-2, with 9 bases lining up with TRBD1. CDR3 size: 15 residues. The J segment lost 5 bases and the V segment lost 8 bases, leaving 12 bases of the junction unmatched. The V gene's germline CDR1 is MDHEN and CDR2 SYDVKM. As DNA, the CDR3 is TGTGCCAGCTCTACTTCCGGGACAGGGTTATATGGCTACACCTTC. Its protein product is CASSTSGTGLYGYTF.

The V gene is TRBV4-1, the J gene TRBJ2-3; no clear D. V was clipped by 6 bases and J by 0 bases, with 10 bases between them. The CDR3 has 14 residues. Germline CDR1 is MGHRA and CDR2 is YSYEKL. CDR3 in amino acids: CASRQLYSTDTQYF. CDR3 DNA: TGCGCCAGCAGACAGTTGTACAGCACAGATACGCAGTATTTT.

The J gene is TRBJ1-2, the V gene TRBV6-5; the D gene is possibly TRBD1 (5 bases). This CDR3 comprises 14 residues. V was shortened by 7 bases and J by 0 bases, with 12 bases between the two germline ends. Looked up from germline, CDR1 is MNHEY and CDR2 is SVGAGI. The CDR3 here is CASIGTWTNYGYTF. In DNA, the CDR3 is TGTGCCAGCATCGGGACGTGGACTAACTATGGCTACACCTTC.

V is TRBV4-2 and J is TRBJ1-4, with D perhaps matching TRBD1 (6 bases). The CDR3 loop spans 15 amino acids. Germline-derived CDR1 and CDR2 are LGHNA and YNFKEQ. V lost 1 base and J 5 bases, leaving 11 bases between the germline ends. The CDR3 nucleotides read TGTGCCAGCAGCCAAGGGACAGAAGTAAATGAAAAACTGTTTTTT. It is translated as CASSQGTEVNEKLFF.

The chain's CDR3 is CASSLEVGGAHTGELFF. The CDR3, as DNA: TGTGCCAGCAGCTTGGAAGTCGGGGGGGCGCACACCGGGGAGCTGTTTTTT. The rearrangement links TRBV5-8 to TRBJ2-2; 8 bases match TRBD2. Germline loops: CDR1 SGHTS, CDR2 YDEGEE. The V and J ends lost 0 bases and 3 bases, in that order; junction bases with no gene match: 7. CDR3 length equals 17 residues.

This chain links TRBV24-1 with TRBJ2-2; 8 bases are shared with TRBD1. The ends lost 1 base at V and 6 bases at J; junction bases unmatched: 6. The V gene's germline CDR1 is KGHDR and CDR2 SFDVKD. The CDR3 totals 16 residues. DNA for the CDR3: TGTGCCACCAGTGATTTCGGCAGGGGGCGGTCCGGGGAGCTGTTTTTT. Translated, it gives CATSDFGRGRSGELFF.

This chain connects TRBV2 to TRBJ2-7; possibly TRBD1 for D (5 bases). The length of the CDR3 is 15 residues. Trimming pared 6 bases from V and 0 bases from J, leaving 15 bases between. CDR1 is SNHLY, CDR2 FYNNEI, per germline. In DNA, the CDR3 is TGTGCCAGCAGCCACGACAGACATAGCTCCTACGAGCAGTACTTC. This encodes CASSHDRHSSYEQYF.

This chain uses TRBV7-2 with TRBJ2-7; tentative D call: TRBD2 (6 bases). Per germline, CDR1 SGHTA and CDR2 FQGNSA. This CDR3 spans 18 amino acids. V was clipped by 5 bases and J by 0 bases, with 23 bases between them. In DNA, the CDR3 is TGTGCCAGCAGCCGTACGGGACTCCCTAAACGTGACTCCTACGAGCAGTACTTC. This translates into CASSRTGLPKRDSYEQYF.

The rearrangement uses TRBV5-4 and TRBJ2-5; tentatively, D is TRBD1 (8 bases). Trimming cost V 4 bases and J 2 bases, with 18 bases left between them. Germline values: CDR1 SGHNT, CDR2 YYREEE (reference sequence). The CDR3 has 16 amino acids. The CDR3 nucleotides read TGTGCCAGCAGCCAGAAAGACAGGGGAGGGCAAGAGACCCAGTACTTC. Translated: CASSQKDRGGQETQYF.

The chain employs TRBV6-1 and TRBJ1-3; D remains ambiguous. This CDR3 spans 16 amino acids. Germline values: CDR1 MNHNS, CDR2 SASEGT. The V gene lost 1 base and the J gene lost 3 bases, with 13 bases spanning the gap. As DNA, the CDR3 is TGTGCCAGCAGTGAAGGGCAGGTACTCGTTGGAAACACCATATATTTT. Translated: CASSEGQVLVGNTIYF.

The chain recombines TRBV27 with TRBJ2-1; 10 bases are shared with TRBD2. This CDR3 is built from 18 residues. CDR1 is MNHEY, CDR2 SMNVEV, per germline (reference sequence). Trimming cost V 2 bases and J 6 bases; bases outside gene matches: 13. CDR3 sequence (DNA): TGTGCCAGCAGTTTACGGATTAGCGGGAGGTCCATGGGCAATGAGCAGTTCTTC. It yields the protein CASSLRISGRSMGNEQFF.